Given below is one TCR beta chain in context. What it binds is not known. The method was immunoSEQ multiplex PCR; TCRdb's version includes in-frame clones alone and lacks a portion of them. Of roughly 64,000 clones listed, roughly 76% are singletons. This entry is derived from a study of T cells in localized non-small cell lung cancer. Study-wide findings and caveats: Increased T cell density in blood showed an association with longer overall survival. Clonality of T cells reached its maximum in uninvolved adjacent lung, surpassing tumor.

Looked up from germline, CDR1 is SEHNR and CDR2 is FQNEAQ (reference sequence). Losses at the gene ends were 4 bases for V and 1 base for J; bases not matched to a gene: 11. The CDR3 is made up of 17 amino acids. The chain couples TRBV7-9 to TRBJ1-2, with 8 bases lining up with TRBD1. This sample comprised PBMCs, obtained before any cancer treatment. The TCR sequence derives from a man between 35 and 75 years old with stage II lung adenocarcinoma. The CDR3 spells CASSSRGRGEINYGYTF. In nucleotides, the CDR3 is TGTGCCAGCAGCTCCAGGGGGCGCGGTGAAATTAACTATGGCTACACCTTC.